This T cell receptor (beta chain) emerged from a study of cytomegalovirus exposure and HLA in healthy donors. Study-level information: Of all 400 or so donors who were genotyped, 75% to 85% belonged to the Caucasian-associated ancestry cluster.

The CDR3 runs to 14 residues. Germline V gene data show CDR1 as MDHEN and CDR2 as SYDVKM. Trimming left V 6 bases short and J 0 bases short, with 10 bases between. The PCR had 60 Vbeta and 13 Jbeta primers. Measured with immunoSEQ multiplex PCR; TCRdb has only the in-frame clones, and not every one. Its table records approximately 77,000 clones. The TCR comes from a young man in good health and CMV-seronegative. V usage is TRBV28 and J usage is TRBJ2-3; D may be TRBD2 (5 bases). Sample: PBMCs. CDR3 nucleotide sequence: TGTGCCAGCAGGCTAGAGGGTAGCACAGATACGCAGTATTTT. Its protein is CASRLEGSTDTQYF.